This passage covers 20 T cell receptor beta chains from one sample sequenced in a study of beta chain features in type 1 diabetes. Their recognized antigens are unknown. Study-wide points: For Type 1 diabetes patients, all four CD4+ subsets carried TCRB CDR3s that were moderately but significantly shorter.

Expressed TCRB transcripts got sequenced, as all isolated RNA was reverse transcribed. Data came from immunoSEQ multiplex PCR; TCRdb stores just in-frame clones and leaves some out. The sample gives some 660,000 clones, about an eighth of which show up once; approximately 0.043% is in the top ten. Source material: naive CD4+ T cells from blood. Source of these receptors: a man between 18 and 29 years old with type 1 diabetes.

The CDR3 loop is CASSLLRGFYNEQFF. CDR3 in DNA: TGTGCCAGCAGTTTGTTGAGGGGCTTCTACAATGAGCAGTTCTTC. V usage is TRBV6-5 and J usage is TRBJ2-1; D possibly uses TRBD1 or TRBD2 (5 bases each). Germline loops: CDR1 MNHEY, CDR2 SVGAGI. Deletions cut 4 bases from V and 3 bases from J, with 13 bases between. This CDR3 has 15 residues.

The chain combines TRBV7-9 with TRBJ2-7; D possibly matches TRBD1 or TRBD2 (6 bases each). This CDR3 is 14 amino acids long. CDR1 is SEHNR and CDR2 is FQNEAQ in the germline V gene (reference sequence). V lost 0 bases to trimming and J lost 3 bases, with 9 bases between them. The CDR3 bases are TGTGCCAGCAGCTTAGCCGGGGGCGGCTACGAGCAGTACTTC. Its protein product is CASSLAGGGYEQYF. Full variable domain (rest looked up from reference TRBV7-9 and TRBJ2-7): DTGVSQNPRHKITKRGQNVTFRCDPISEHNRLYWYRQTLGQGPEFLTYFQNEAQLEKSRLLSDRFSAERPKGSFSTLEIQRTEQGDSAMYLCASSLAGGGYEQYFGPGTRLTVT.

This sequence joins TRBV10-3 and TRBJ1-1, with a tentative D call TRBD1 (6 bases). Germline V gene sequence: CDR1 ENHRY, CDR2 SYGVKD. Trimming left V 6 bases short and J 1 base short, with 18 bases between. The CDR3 loop spans 16 amino acids. The CDR3 bases are TGTGCCATCAGGGGTACCATCGGGGGCGCGAACACTGAAGCTTTCTTT. Residues: CAIRGTIGGANTEAFF.

Remarks on this clone: The sample has other DNA sequences that encode this CDR3 too. This chain connects TRBV7-9 to TRBJ1-5, with a tentative D call TRBD1 (5 bases). The germline V gene encodes CDR1 SEHNR and CDR2 FQNEAQ (reference sequence). The CDR3 is 12 amino acids. Trimming left V 5 bases short and J 5 bases short, with 7 bases between. Written as DNA, the CDR3 is TGTGCCAGCAGCCAAGGGGATCAGCCCCAGCATTTT. Encoded protein: CASSQGDQPQHF.

The J gene is TRBJ1-1, the V gene TRBV27, with a tentative D call TRBD1 (5 bases). The CDR3 runs to 15 residues. Looked up from germline, CDR1 is MNHEY and CDR2 is SMNVEV (reference sequence). The V end lost 2 bases, the J end lost 5 bases, and 15 bases lay between the germline ends. The CDR3 sequence is CASSLMPGISTEAFF. CDR3 DNA sequence: TGTGCCAGCAGTTTAATGCCAGGGATCTCGACTGAAGCTTTCTTT.

The CDR3 is CASSPLDFRTGGEKLFF. The CDR3 DNA is TGTGCCAGCAGCCCACTCGACTTCCGGACAGGCGGGGAAAAACTGTTTTTT. This chain joins TRBV4-2 and TRBJ1-4; 7 bases fit TRBD1. Trimming at V came to 4 bases and at J to 8 bases, leaving 16 bases not matched to a gene. This CDR3 comprises 17 residues. Germline lookup yields CDR1 LGHNA and CDR2 YNFKEQ.

The chain carries TRBV27 and TRBJ2-3; D gene ambiguous. Germline values: CDR1 MNHEY, CDR2 SMNVEV (reference sequence). The CDR3 length is 13 residues. Trimming pared 5 bases from V and 1 base from J, leaving 7 bases between. The CDR3 spells CASSPLGTDTQYF. Written as DNA, the CDR3 is TGTGCCAGCAGTCCCCTGGGCACAGATACGCAGTATTTT.

The rearrangement joins TRBV15 to TRBJ1-5, with 7 nucleotides matching TRBD1. In germline, CDR1 is LNHNV, CDR2 YYDKDF (reference sequence). Losses at the gene ends were 4 bases for V and 6 bases for J; bases not matched to a gene: 0. The CDR3 is made up of 12 amino acids. The CDR3 spells CATSNRGQPQHF. As DNA, the CDR3 is TGTGCCACCAGCAACAGGGGTCAGCCCCAGCATTTT.

There are a few counts of this clone. The V call is TRBV6-4, the J call TRBJ2-1; either TRBD1 or TRBD2 may supply D (5 bases each). Germline CDR1 and CDR2: MRHNA and SNTAGT. Between the trimmed V and J ends, which lost 5 bases and 7 bases, there was a span of 15 bases. The CDR3 has 14 amino acids. The CDR3 sequence is CASSTQGVGNEQFF. CDR3 sequence (DNA): TGTGCCAGCAGTACCCAGGGAGTAGGGAATGAGCAGTTCTTC.

This clone showed up just a few times. The chain uses TRBV7-9 and TRBJ1-1; D may be TRBD1 (6 bases). The CDR3 has 16 residues. Trimming took off 5 bases at V and 1 base at J, with 17 bases between the two ends. The germline V gene encodes CDR1 SEHNR and CDR2 FQNEAQ (reference sequence). The CDR3 reads CASSPRGGGRNTEAFF. CDR3 nucleotide sequence: TGTGCCAGCAGCCCCCGAGGGGGAGGGAGGAACACTGAAGCTTTCTTT.

This rearrangement joins TRBV30 to TRBJ2-7; TRBD2 agrees at 7 bases. After removal of 2 bases from V and 7 bases from J, the junction contained 5 bases not matched to a gene. This CDR3 has 12 residues. Germline values: CDR1 GTSNPN, CDR2 SVGIG (reference sequence). In DNA, the CDR3 is TGTGCCTGGAGTTGGCGGGAGAGGGAGCAGTACTTC. This translates into CAWSWREREQYF. The variable domain in full, with the rest retrieved from reference TRBV30 and TRBJ2-7, is SQTIHQWPATLVQPVGSPLSLECTVEGTSNPNLYWYRQAAGRGLQLLFYSVGIGQISSEVPQNLSASRPQDRQFILSSKKLLLSDSGFYLCAWSWREREQYFGPGTRLTVT.

This clone was seen a handful of times. The chain couples TRBV9 to TRBJ2-3; D is uncertain. Trimming left V 9 bases short and J 2 bases short, with 13 bases between. Germline values: CDR1 SGDLS, CDR2 YYNGEE. This CDR3 spans 13 amino acids. The CDR3 coding sequence is TGTGCCACCCAAAGCCAGAACACAGATACGCAGTATTTT. Its protein product is CATQSQNTDTQYF.

This clone was seen more than once but under ten times. This chain connects TRBV5-1 to TRBJ2-1, with 11 bases lining up with TRBD2. The CDR3 is 16 residues long. V dropped 4 bases and J dropped 3; count of bases not matched to a gene: 6. The germline gives CDR1 SGHRS, CDR2 YFSETQ. The CDR3 DNA sequence: TGCGCCAGCAGCCCCCGACTAGCGGGGAACTACAATGAGCAGTTCTTC. Its protein product is CASSPRLAGNYNEQFF.

This clone was detected only a few times. The chain is built from TRBV6-5 and TRBJ2-7, with TRBD1 as a possible D gene (5 bases). The germline CDR1 and CDR2 sequences are MNHEY and SVGAGI. The CDR3 runs 14 residues. V lost 4 bases to trimming and J lost 6 bases, with 16 bases between them. CDR3 sequence reads: CASSLDGRASEQYF. In DNA, the CDR3 is TGTGCCAGCAGTTTGGATGGCAGGGCAAGCGAGCAGTACTTC.

This clone was observed a few times. The chain is built from TRBV4-2 and TRBJ2-7; either TRBD1 or TRBD2 may fit D (7 bases each). V was cut by 6 bases and J by 1 base, with 16 bases left in between. CDR1 is LGHNA, CDR2 YNFKEQ, per germline. CDR3 length: 15 residues. The CDR3 protein is CASRTAGDRSYEQYF. CDR3 bases: TGTGCCAGCAGAACCGCGGGGGACAGATCCTACGAGCAGTACTTC.

The chain has TRBV20-1 and TRBJ2-6; no definite D call. This CDR3 comprises 11 residues. Germline CDR1 DFQATT, CDR2 SNEGSKA (reference sequence). V was shortened by 0 bases and J by 10 bases, with 4 bases between the two germline ends. As DNA, the CDR3 is TGCAGTGCTAGAGATCGAAACGTCCTGACTTTC. Its translation: CSARDRNVLTF.

This clone has a handful of counts. V usage is TRBV19 and J usage is TRBJ1-3; D remains unclear. Germline loops: CDR1 LNHDA, CDR2 SQIVND (reference sequence). The CDR3 is 13 residues long. The V end was cut by 9 bases, the J end by 2 bases, with 11 bases between. The CDR3: CASVQTAGNTIYF. Here the CDR3 DNA reads TGTGCCAGCGTGCAGACGGCTGGAAACACCATATATTTT. Supplemented by reference TRBV19 and TRBJ1-3, the full variable domain reads DGGITQSPKYLFRKEGQNVTLSCEQNLNHDAMYWYRQDPGQGLRLIYYSQIVNDFQKGDIAEGYSVSREKKESFPLTVTSAQKNPTAFYLCASVQTAGNTIYFGEGSWLTVV.

This clone has more than one count but fewer than ten. This chain uses TRBV5-1 with TRBJ2-3; D possibly matches TRBD1 or TRBD2 (5 bases each). In germline, CDR1 is SGHRS, CDR2 YFSETQ. V was clipped by 6 bases and J by 5 bases, with 16 bases between them. The CDR3 has 14 residues. The CDR3 sequence is CASTVDSGGDTQYF. CDR3 DNA sequence: TGCGCCAGCACAGTCGACAGCGGAGGAGATACGCAGTATTTT.

The chain recombines TRBV7-6 with TRBJ2-7; 9 bases align to TRBD1. CDR1 and CDR2 (germline): SGHVS, FNYEAQ. Trimming cost V 2 bases and J 4 bases; bases outside gene matches: 15. This CDR3 has 18 amino acids. In DNA form, the CDR3 reads TGTGCCAGCAGCTTAAGAGATCCCAAAACAGGGGGCAGGTACGAGCAGTACTTC. Translating it yields CASSLRDPKTGGRYEQYF.

The gene calls are TRBV9 and TRBJ2-1, with 9 bases fitting TRBD2. The CDR3 runs to 15 residues. With V trimmed by 2 bases and J by 6 bases, 6 bases remained unmatched. CDR1 SGDLS and CDR2 YYNGEE come from the germline V gene. The CDR3 coding sequence is TGTGCCAGCAGCGTCGTCCCTAGCGGGACCAATGAGCAGTTCTTC. Its protein is CASSVVPSGTNEQFF.